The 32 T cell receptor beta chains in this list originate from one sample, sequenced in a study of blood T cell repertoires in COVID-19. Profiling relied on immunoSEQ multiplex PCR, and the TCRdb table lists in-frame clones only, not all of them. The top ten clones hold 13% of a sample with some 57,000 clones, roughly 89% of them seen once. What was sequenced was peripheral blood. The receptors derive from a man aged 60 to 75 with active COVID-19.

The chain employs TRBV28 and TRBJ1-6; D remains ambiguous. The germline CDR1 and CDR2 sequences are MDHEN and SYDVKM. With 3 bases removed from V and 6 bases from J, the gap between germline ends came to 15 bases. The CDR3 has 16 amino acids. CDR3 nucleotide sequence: TGTGCCAGCAGTTTCACCTCCGGGAATAGTAATTCACCCCTCCACTTT. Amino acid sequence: CASSFTSGNSNSPLHF. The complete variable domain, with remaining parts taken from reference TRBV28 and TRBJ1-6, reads DVKVTQSSRYLVKRTGEKVFLECVQDMDHENMFWYRQDPGLGLRLIYFSYDVKMKEKGDIPEGYSVSREKKERFSLILESASTNQTSMYLCASSFTSGNSNSPLHFGNGTRLTVT.

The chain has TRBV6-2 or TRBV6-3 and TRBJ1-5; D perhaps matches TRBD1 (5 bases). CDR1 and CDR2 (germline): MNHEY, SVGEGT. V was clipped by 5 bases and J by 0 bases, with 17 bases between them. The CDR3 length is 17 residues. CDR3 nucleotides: TGTGCCAGCAGTGACGACAGAACCGACCGTAGCAATCAGCCCCAGCATTTT. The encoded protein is CASSDDRTDRSNQPQHF.

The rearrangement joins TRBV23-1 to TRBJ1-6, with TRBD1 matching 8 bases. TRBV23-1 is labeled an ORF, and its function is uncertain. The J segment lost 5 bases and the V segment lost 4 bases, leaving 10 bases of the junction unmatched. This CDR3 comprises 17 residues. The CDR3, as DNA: TGCGCCAGCAGTCGAATCACCCAGGGGGCGAATAATTCACCCCTCCACTTT. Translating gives CASSRITQGANNSPLHF.

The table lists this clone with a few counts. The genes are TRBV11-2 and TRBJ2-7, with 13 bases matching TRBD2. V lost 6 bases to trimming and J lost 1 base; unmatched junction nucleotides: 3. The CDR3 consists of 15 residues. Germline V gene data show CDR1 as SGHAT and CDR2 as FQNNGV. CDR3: CASRATSGRSYEQYF. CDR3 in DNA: TGTGCCAGCAGGGCGACTAGCGGGAGGTCCTACGAGCAGTACTTC.

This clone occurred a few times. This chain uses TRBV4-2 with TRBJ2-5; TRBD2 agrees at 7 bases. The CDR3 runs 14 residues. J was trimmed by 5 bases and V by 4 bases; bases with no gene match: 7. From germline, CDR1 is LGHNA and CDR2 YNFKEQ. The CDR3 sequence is CASSPYRGGETQYF. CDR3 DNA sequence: TGTGCCAGCAGCCCCTACCGGGGAGGGGAGACCCAGTACTTC.

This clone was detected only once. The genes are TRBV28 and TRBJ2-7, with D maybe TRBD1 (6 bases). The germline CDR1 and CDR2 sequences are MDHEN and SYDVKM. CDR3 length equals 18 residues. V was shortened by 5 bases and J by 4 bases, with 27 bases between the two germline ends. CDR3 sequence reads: CASSIQGVLKLGGYEQYF. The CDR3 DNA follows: TGTGCCAGCAGTATACAGGGCGTGTTGAAGCTAGGGGGTTACGAGCAGTACTTC.

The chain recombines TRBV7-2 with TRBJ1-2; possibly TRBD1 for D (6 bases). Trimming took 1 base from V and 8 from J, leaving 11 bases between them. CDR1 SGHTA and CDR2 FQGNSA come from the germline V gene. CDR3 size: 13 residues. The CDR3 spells CASSLGWGLGYTF. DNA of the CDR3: TGTGCCAGCAGCTTAGGGTGGGGGCTAGGCTACACCTTC. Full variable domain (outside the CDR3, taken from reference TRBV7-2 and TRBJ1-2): GAGVSQSPSNKVTEKGKDVELRCDPISGHTALYWYRQSLGQGLEFLIYFQGNSAPDKSGLPSDRFSAERTGGSVSTLTIQRTQQEDSAVYLCASSLGWGLGYTFGSGTRLTVV.

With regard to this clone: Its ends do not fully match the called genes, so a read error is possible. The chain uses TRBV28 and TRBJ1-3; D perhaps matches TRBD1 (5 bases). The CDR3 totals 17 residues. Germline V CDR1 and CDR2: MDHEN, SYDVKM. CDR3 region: CASSFIQGVQTGSTIYF. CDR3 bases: TGTGCCAGCAGTTTTATCCAAGGGGTCCAAACAGGAAGCACCATATATTTT.

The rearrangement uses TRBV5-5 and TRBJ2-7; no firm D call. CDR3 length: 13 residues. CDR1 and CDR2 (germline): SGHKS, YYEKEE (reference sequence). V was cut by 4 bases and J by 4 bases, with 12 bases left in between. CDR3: CASSPRLNYEQYF. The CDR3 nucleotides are TGTGCCAGCAGCCCACGGTTGAATTACGAGCAGTACTTC.

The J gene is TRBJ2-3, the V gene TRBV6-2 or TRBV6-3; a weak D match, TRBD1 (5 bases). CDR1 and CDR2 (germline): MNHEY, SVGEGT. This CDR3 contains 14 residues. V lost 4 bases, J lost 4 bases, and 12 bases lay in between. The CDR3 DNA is TGTGCCAGCAGTTCAGGGTATCTCGCAGATACGCAGTATTTT. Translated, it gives CASSSGYLADTQYF.

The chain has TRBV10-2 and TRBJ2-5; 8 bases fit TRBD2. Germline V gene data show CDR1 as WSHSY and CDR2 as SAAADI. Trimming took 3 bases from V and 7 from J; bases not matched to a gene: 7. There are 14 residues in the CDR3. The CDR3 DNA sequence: TGCGCCAGCAGTGAAAGCGGGAGTCTGTCGACCCAGTACTTC. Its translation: CASSESGSLSTQYF.

CDR3 bases: TGTGCCTGTCGGGGGGGGGTCCGCACAGATACGCAGTATTTT. Amino acids: CACRGGVRTDTQYF. The rearrangement links TRBV30 to TRBJ2-3; 8 bases are a match to TRBD2. Germline lookup yields CDR1 GTSNPN and CDR2 SVGIG (reference sequence). The CDR3 is 14 residues long. The V gene end was trimmed by 6 bases and the J gene end by 1 base; junction bases not matched to a gene: 6.

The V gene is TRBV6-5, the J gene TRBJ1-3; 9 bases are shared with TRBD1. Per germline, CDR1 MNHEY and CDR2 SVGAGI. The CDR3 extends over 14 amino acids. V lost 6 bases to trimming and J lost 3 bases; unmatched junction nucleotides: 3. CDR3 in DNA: TGTGCCAGCAGGGGACAGGGTGGTGGAAACACCATATATTTT. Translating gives CASRGQGGGNTIYF.

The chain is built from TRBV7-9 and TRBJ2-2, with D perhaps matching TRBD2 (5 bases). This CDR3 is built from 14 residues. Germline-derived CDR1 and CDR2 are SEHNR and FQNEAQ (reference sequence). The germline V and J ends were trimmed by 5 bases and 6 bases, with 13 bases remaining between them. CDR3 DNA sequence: TGTGCCAGCAGCCCACCTAGCTACGCCGGGGAGCTGTTTTTT. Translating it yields CASSPPSYAGELFF.

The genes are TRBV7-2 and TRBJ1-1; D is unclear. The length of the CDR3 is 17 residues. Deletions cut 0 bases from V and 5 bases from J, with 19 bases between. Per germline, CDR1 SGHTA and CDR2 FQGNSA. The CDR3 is CASSLASGSSSWTEAFF. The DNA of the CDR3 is TGTGCCAGCAGCTTAGCAAGTGGTTCTTCTAGTTGGACTGAAGCTTTCTTT.

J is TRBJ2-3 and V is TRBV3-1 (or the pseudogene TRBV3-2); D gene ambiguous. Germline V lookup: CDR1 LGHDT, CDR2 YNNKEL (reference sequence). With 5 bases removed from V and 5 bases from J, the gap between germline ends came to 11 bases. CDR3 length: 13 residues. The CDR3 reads CASSGRGGDTQYF. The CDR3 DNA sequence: TGTGCCAGCAGCGGTCGAGGTGGAGATACGCAGTATTTT.

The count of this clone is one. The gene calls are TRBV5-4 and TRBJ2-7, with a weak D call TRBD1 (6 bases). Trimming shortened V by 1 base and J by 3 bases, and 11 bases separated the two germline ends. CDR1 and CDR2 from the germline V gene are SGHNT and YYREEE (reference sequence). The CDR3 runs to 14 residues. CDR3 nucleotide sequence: TGTGCCAGCAGCTTGCAGGAAGGGGGCTACGAGCAGTACTTC. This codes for CASSLQEGGYEQYF.

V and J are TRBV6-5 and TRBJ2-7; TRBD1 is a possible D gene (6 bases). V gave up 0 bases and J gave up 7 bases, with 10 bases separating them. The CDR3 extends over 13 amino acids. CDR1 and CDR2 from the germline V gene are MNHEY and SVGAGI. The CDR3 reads CASSYSEGVEQYF. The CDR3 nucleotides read TGTGCCAGCAGTTACTCAGAGGGGGTGGAGCAGTACTTC.

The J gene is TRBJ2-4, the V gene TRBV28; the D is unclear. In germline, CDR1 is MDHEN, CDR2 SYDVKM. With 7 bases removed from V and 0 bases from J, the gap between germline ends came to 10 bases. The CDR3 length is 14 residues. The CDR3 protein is CASIPDIAKNIQYF. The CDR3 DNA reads TGTGCCAGCATTCCAGATATAGCCAAAAACATTCAGTACTTC.

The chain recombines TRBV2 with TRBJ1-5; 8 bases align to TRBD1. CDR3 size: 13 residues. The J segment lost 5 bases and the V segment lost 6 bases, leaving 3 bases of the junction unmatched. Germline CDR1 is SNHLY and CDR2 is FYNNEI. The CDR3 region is CASRQGGDQPQHF. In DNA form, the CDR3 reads TGTGCCAGCAGACAGGGGGGTGATCAGCCCCAGCATTTT.

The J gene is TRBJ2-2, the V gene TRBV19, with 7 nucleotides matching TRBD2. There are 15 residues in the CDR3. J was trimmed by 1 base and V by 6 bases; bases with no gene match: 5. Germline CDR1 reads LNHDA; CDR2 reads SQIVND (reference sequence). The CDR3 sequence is CASSALAVNTGELFF. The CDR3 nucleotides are TGTGCCAGTAGCGCGCTAGCGGTGAACACCGGGGAGCTGTTTTTT.

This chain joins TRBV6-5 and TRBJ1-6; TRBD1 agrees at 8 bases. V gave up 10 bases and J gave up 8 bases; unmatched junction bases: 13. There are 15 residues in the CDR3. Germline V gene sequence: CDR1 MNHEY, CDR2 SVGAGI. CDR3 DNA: TGTGCCACCAAACTTAACGGACAGGGAGATTCACCCCTCCACTTT. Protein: CATKLNGQGDSPLHF.

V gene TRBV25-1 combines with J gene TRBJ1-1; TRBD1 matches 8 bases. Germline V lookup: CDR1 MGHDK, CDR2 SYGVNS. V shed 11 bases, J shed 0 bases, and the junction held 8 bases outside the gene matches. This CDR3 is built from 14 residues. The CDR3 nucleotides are TGTGCCGCAGGACAGGGCCTTTTGAACACTGAAGCTTTCTTT. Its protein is CAAGQGLLNTEAFF.

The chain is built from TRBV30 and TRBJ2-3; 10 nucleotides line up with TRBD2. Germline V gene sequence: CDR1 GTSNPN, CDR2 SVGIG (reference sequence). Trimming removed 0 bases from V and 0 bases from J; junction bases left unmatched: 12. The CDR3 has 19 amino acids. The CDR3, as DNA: TGTGCCTGGAGTGTACCCAGCGGGGGGGTCTTTTCAAGCACAGATACGCAGTATTTT. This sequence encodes CAWSVPSGGVFSSTDTQYF.

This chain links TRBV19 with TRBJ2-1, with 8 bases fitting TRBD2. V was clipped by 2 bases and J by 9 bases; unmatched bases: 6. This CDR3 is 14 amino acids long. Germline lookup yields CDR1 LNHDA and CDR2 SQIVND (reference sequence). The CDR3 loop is CASSITSGRSEQFF. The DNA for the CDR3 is TGTGCCAGTAGTATAACTAGCGGTAGGAGTGAGCAGTTCTTC.

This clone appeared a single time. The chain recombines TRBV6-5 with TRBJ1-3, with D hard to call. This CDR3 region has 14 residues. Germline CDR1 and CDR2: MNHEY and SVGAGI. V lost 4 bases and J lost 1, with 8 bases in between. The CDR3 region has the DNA TGTGCCAGCAGTTTCCGGCGGTCTGGAAACACCATATATTTT. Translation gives CASSFRRSGNTIYF.

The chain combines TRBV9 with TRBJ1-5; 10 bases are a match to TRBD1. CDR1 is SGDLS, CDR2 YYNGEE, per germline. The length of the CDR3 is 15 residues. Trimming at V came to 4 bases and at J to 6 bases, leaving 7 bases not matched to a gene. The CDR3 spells CASSPWGDRGQPQHF. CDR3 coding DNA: TGTGCCAGCAGCCCTTGGGGGGACAGGGGTCAGCCCCAGCATTTT.

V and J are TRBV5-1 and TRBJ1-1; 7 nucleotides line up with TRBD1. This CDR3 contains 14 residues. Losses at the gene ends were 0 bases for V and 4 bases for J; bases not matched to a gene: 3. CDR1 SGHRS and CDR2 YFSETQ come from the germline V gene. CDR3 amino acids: CASSLASGGTEAFF. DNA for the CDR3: TGCGCCAGCAGCTTGGCATCAGGGGGCACTGAAGCTTTCTTT.

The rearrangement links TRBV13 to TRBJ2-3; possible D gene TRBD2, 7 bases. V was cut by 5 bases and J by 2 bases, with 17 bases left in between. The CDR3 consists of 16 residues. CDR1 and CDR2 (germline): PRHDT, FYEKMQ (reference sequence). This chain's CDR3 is CASSQGQREVTDTQYF. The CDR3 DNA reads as TGTGCCAGCAGCCAGGGACAACGGGAGGTCACAGATACGCAGTATTTT.

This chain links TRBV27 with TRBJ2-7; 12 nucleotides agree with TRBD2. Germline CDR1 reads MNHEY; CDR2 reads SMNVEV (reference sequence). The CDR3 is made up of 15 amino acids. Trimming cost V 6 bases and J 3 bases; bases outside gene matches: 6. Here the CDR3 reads CASSPRGLAGYEQYF. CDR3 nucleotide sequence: TGTGCCAGCAGCCCGAGGGGACTAGCGGGCTACGAGCAGTACTTC.

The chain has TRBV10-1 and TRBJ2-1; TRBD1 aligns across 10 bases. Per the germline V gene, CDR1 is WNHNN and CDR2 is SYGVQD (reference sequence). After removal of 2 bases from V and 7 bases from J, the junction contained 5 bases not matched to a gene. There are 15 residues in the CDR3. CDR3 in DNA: TGCGCCAGCAGTGAGGACAGGGGGCTCGGGAATGAGCAGTTCTTC. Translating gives CASSEDRGLGNEQFF.

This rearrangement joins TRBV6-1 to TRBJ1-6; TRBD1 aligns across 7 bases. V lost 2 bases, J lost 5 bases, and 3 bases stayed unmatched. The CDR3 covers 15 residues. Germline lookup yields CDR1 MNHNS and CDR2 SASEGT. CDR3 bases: TGTGCCAGCAGTGAACCGGACAGGAATAATTCACCCCTCCACTTT. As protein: CASSEPDRNNSPLHF.